This T cell receptor beta chain was captured in a study of tumor-infiltrating lymphocytes in localized non-small cell lung cancer. Study at large: Each patient gave resected tumor and non-adjacent uninvolved lung tissue. Regarding the study as a whole: Tumors had more T cell infiltration than uninvolved lung, per TCRbeta sequencing and CD3 counts.

The V end lost 5 bases, the J end lost 0 bases, and 13 bases lay between the germline ends. The CDR3 spans 15 residues. The repertoire was sequenced with immunoSEQ multiplex PCR; TCRdb's copy has only in-frame clones and lacks some. The sample shows 15,000 to 20,000 clones, 73% of them seen only once. For this clone: Its antigen is unidentified.

This rearrangement joins TRBV5-7 to TRBJ2-3; perhaps TRBD2 as D (5 bases). TRBV5-7 is an open reading frame whose function is uncertain. The sequence was collected from a human donor with non-small cell lung cancer. The material sequenced was lung tumor tissue. The CDR3 DNA sequence: TGTGCCAGCAGGCCCGCCGGGATAAGCACAGATACGCAGTATTTT. Its translation: CASRPAGISTDTQYF.